Included here is one T cell receptor (beta chain) sequence, with context. Researchers ran the assay at a deep level. Original processing notes: With immunoSEQ giving junction-only sequences and no quality scores, filtering differed. Data came from immunoSEQ multiplex PCR; TCRdb stores just in-frame clones and leaves some out. The V and J calls and clone size come from that table; D and trimming were worked out from the DNA. Here the sample spans millions of clones, roughly 95% being singletons. Terminally differentiated effector memory CD45RA+ cells were left out of the naive CD8 fraction, which was CD45RO-negative and positively selected for CCR7. The record originates from a study of shared clonotypes between healthy human individuals. Trimming took 4 bases from V and 3 from J, leaving 12 bases between them. This CDR3 contains 14 residues. Per germline, CDR1 LGHNA and CDR2 YSLEER.

Input material: naive CD8+ T cells sorted from blood. V is TRBV4-3 and J is TRBJ1-1; D call uncertain. This TCR was sampled from a man aged 18 to 30 in good health. The DNA for the CDR3 is TGCGCCAGCAGCCCGTCCGCCAGTTACACTGAAGCTTTCTTT. Amino acids: CASSPSASYTEAFF.